This T cell receptor beta chain was obtained from a study of T-cell memory formation after mild COVID-19. The wider study: TCR clusters were mostly donor specific. General observations from the study: The main location of contracting CD4+ clones was CM and EM, and that of contracting CD8+ clones was EMRA.

This clonotype occurred many times. As yet, its antigen is unknown. Amplification by 5'RACE using constant-segment primers produced TCR alpha and TCR beta cDNA libraries that carried sample barcodes and UMIs. TCRdb reprocessed the 5' RACE reads via MiXCR and lists one record per CDR3 protein. The table records fewer than 350,000 distinct CDR3 sequences, approximately 16% of them present only once. Germline lookup yields CDR1 MGHDK and CDR2 SYGVNS. CDR3 length equals 18 residues. V was clipped by 1 base and J by 5 bases; unmatched bases: 8. The TCR sequence derives from a man between 18 and 29 years old who had mild COVID-19 (a few samples of this study predate the infection). Cell type and time point are not known. What was sequenced was PBMCs or a T cell subset sorted from them (not recorded which). This rearrangement joins TRBV25-1 to TRBJ2-5; 15 positions match TRBD2. CDR3 protein: CASSESKGLAGGDETQYF. CDR3 DNA: TGTGCCAGCAGTGAATCGAAGGGACTAGCGGGGGGAGATGAGACCCAGTACTTC.